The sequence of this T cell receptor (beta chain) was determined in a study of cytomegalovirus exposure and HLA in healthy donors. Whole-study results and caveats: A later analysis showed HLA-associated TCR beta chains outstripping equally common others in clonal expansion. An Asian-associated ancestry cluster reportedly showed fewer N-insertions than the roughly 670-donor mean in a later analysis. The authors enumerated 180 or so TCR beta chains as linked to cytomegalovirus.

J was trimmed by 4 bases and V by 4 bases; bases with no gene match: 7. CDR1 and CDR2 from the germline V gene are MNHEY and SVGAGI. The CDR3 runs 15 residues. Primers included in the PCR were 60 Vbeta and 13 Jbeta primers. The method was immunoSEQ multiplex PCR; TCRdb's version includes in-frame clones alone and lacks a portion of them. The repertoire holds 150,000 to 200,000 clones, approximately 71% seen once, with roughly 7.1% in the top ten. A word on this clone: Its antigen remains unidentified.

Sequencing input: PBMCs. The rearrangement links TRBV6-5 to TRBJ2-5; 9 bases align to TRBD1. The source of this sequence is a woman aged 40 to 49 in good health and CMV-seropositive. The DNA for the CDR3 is TGTGCCAGCAGTTGGGACTACAGGGGGCGAGAGACCCAGTACTTC. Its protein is CASSWDYRGRETQYF.